Here is one TCR beta chain with its context. CDR3 length: 14 amino acids. CDR1 and CDR2 from the germline V gene are LGHNT and FRNRAP. Trimming cost V 7 bases and J 2 bases; bases outside gene matches: 5. Only in-frame clones appear in the TCRdb table, and some are missing; sequencing was by immunoSEQ multiplex PCR. The data contain about 55,000 clones, about 94% of them singletons. The entry originates in a study of T cell changes during pregnancy in multiple sclerosis. Sequenced material: CD8+ T cells from peripheral blood mononuclear cells, taken after pregnancy. This receptor was taken from a female donor with multiple sclerosis, enrolled in a pregnancy study. The chain combines TRBV12-5 with TRBJ2-7; 10 nucleotides line up with TRBD2. For the CDR3, the DNA is TGTGCTAGTGCCGAGACTAGCGGGCCCTACGAGCAGTACTTC. Translation gives CASAETSGPYEQYF.